Shown below are 7 T cell receptor beta chains from a single sample sequenced in a study of T cell repertoires in cytomegalovirus infection. TCRdb re-called the reads through MiXCR, storing one row per CDR3 protein. This table holds about 260,000 distinct CDR3 sequences, roughly 9.1% found once. Sequenced: PBMCs. The receptor set was obtained from a human donor in good health (CMV status not recorded). Some clones in this sample may be carry-over from other donors' samples.

V and J are TRBV5-1 and TRBJ2-3; 13 bases line up with TRBD2. CDR1 is SGHRS, CDR2 YFSETQ, per germline. CDR3 length: 16 residues. V lost 4 bases to trimming and J lost 3 bases; unmatched junction nucleotides: 5. The CDR3 coding sequence is TGCGCCAGCAGCACTGGACTAGCGGGAGAAACAGATACGCAGTATTTT. Protein: CASSTGLAGETDTQYF.

Comment on this clonotype: This CDR3 is missing its conserved last phenylalanine or tryptophan, likely due to a read error. The chain employs TRBV19 and TRBJ2-1; 15 bases line up with TRBD2. CDR1 and CDR2 (germline): LNHDA, SQIVND (reference sequence). There are 19 residues in the CDR3. Trimming took 1 base from V and 7 from J; bases not matched to a gene: 11. The CDR3 loop is CASSIVATGTSGGRNEQFL. In nucleotides, the CDR3 is TGTGCCAGTAGTATAGTGGCGACAGGGACTAGCGGGGGGAGGAATGAGCAGTTCCTC.

This clonotype turned up a few times. CDR3 region: CARTGTDNTGELFF. CDR3 DNA sequence: TGTGCCAGAACCGGGACAGATAACACCGGGGAGCTGTTTTTT. V gene TRBV2 combines with J gene TRBJ2-2; 7 bases map to TRBD1. CDR3 size: 14 residues. J was trimmed by 2 bases and V by 9 bases; bases with no gene match: 6. Germline CDR1 reads SNHLY; CDR2 reads FYNNEI. Looking up the rest from reference TRBV2 and TRBJ2-2 gives the full variable domain: EPEVTQTPSHQVTQMGQEVILRCVPISNHLYFYWYRQILGQKVEFLVSFYNNEISEKSEIFDDQFSVERPDGSNFTLKIRSTKLEDSAMYFCARTGTDNTGELFFGEGSRLTVL.

This clonotype was observed a handful of times. The CDR3 sequence: CASSADRAAYNSPLHF. In DNA form, the CDR3 reads TGTGCCAGCAGTGCGGACAGGGCAGCCTATAATTCACCCCTCCACTTT. V usage is TRBV6-1 and J usage is TRBJ1-6, with TRBD1 identical over 8 bases. CDR1 MNHNS and CDR2 SASEGT come from the germline V gene. CDR3 length: 16 amino acids. J was trimmed by 2 bases and V by 4 bases; bases with no gene match: 4.

The chain's CDR3 is CASTLSSVNTEAFF. The CDR3 bases are TGTGCCAGCACCCTATCCTCTGTGAACACTGAAGCTTTCTTT. The chain joins TRBV12-3 or TRBV12-4 to TRBJ1-1; no definite D call. This CDR3 spans 14 amino acids. Trimming took 7 bases from V and 0 from J, leaving 12 bases between them.

This clonotype has at least ten counts. The genes are TRBV7-2 and TRBJ2-1, with D possibly being TRBD1 (6 bases). Trimming stripped 0 bases from V and 3 bases from J, with 6 bases between. The CDR3 is 14 residues long. CDR1 and CDR2 from the germline V gene are SGHTA and FQGNSA. The chain's CDR3 is CASSLATGYNEQFF. CDR3 coding DNA: TGTGCCAGCAGCTTAGCGACAGGCTACAATGAGCAGTTCTTC.

This clonotype was seen many times. The rearrangement uses TRBV7-2 and TRBJ2-1, with 14 bases identical to TRBD2. This CDR3 region has 16 residues. Germline CDR1 and CDR2: SGHTA and FQGNSA. V gave up 5 bases and J gave up 9 bases; unmatched junction bases: 9. CDR3 bases: TGTGCCAGCAGCCCTCGACTAGCGGGAGGGAGGGGTGAGCAGTTCTTC. Translation: CASSPRLAGGRGEQFF. The whole variable domain, remainder taken from reference TRBV7-2 and TRBJ2-1, is GAGVSQSPSNKVTEKGKDVELRCDPISGHTALYWYRQSLGQGLEFLIYFQGNSAPDKSGLPSDRFSAERTGGSVSTLTIQRTQQEDSAVYLCASSPRLAGGRGEQFFGPGTRLTVL.